What follows describes a single TCR beta chain. Its antigen is unknown. This entry comes from a study of immune evolution from preneoplasia to lung adenocarcinoma. Study-level findings and limits: Highest clonality occurred in KRAS-mutant, not EGFR-mutant or double wild-type, nodules.

Here immunoSEQ multiplex PCR was the method, and the copy in TCRdb shows in-frame clones only, minus some. The sample shows roughly 9,400 clones, 88% of them seen only once. This clonotype was sampled from a person aged 70 to 79 with invasive lung adenocarcinoma. Some clones in this sample may be carry-over from other donors' samples. Material: FFPE invasive lung adenocarcinoma tissue.

The CDR3 sequence: CASALTGNTEAFF. The CDR3 nucleotides read TGTGCCAGCGCCTTGACGGGAAACACTGAAGCTTTCTTT. The chain has TRBV2 and TRBJ1-1, with D hard to call. Looked up from germline, CDR1 is SNHLY and CDR2 is FYNNEI. The CDR3 loop spans 13 amino acids. V lost 8 bases and J lost 2, with 12 bases in between.